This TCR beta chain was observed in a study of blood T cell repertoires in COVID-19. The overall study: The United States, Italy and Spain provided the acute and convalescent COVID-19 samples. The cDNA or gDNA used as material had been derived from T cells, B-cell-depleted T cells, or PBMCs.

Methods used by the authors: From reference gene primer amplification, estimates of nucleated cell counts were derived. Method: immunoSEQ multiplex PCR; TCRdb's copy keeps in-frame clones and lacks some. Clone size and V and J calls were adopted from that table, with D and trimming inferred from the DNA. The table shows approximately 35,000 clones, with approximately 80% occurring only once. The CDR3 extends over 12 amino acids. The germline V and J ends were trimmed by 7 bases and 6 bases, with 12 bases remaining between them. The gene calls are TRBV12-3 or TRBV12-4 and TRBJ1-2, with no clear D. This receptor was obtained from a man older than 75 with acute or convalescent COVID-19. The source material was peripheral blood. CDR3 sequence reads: CASTRDIDGYTF. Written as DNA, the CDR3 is TGTGCCAGCACCCGGGATATCGATGGCTACACCTTC.